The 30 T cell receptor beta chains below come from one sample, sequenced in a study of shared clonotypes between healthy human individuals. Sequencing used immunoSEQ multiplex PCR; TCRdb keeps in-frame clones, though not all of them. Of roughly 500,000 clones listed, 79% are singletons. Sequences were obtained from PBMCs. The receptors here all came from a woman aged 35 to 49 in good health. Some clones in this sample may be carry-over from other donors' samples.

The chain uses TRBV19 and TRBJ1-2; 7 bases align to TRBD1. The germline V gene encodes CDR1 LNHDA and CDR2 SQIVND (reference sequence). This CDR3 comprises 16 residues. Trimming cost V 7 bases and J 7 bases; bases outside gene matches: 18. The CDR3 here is CASTPNYWGQLLGYTF. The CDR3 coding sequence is TGTGCCAGTACCCCGAATTATTGGGGACAGCTACTTGGCTACACCTTC.

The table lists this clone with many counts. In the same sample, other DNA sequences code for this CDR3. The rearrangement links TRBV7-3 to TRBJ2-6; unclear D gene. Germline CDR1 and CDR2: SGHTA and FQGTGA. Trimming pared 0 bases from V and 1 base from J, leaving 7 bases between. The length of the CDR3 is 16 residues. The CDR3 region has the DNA TGTGCCAGCAGCTTAACAGCTAGTTCTGGGGCCAACGTCCTGACTTTC. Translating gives CASSLTASSGANVLTF.

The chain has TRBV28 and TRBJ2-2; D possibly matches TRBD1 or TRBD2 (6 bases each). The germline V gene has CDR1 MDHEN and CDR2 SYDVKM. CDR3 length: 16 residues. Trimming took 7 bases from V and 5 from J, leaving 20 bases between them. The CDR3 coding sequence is TGTGCCAGCACCACGGGCGCGGCGGGACAAACCGGGGAGCTGTTTTTT. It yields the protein CASTTGAAGQTGELFF.

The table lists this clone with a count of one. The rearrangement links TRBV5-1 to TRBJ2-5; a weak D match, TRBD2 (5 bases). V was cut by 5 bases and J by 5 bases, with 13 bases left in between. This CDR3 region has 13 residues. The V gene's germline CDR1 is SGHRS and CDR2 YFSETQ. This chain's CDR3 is CASRATTRETQYF. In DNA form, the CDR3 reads TGCGCCAGCAGGGCGACTACAAGGGAGACCCAGTACTTC.

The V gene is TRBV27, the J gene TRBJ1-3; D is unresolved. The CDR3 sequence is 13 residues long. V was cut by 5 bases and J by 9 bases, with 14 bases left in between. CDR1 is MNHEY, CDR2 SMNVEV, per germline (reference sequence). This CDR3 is CASSALGLGTIYF. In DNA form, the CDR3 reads TGTGCCAGCAGTGCCCTTGGGCTAGGCACCATATATTTT.

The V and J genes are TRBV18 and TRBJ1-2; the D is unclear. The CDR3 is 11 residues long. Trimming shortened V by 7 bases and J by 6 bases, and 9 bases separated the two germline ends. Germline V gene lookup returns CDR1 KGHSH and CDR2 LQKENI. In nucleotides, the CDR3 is TGTGCCAGCTTAAGGGCCGATGGCTACACCTTC. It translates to CASLRADGYTF.

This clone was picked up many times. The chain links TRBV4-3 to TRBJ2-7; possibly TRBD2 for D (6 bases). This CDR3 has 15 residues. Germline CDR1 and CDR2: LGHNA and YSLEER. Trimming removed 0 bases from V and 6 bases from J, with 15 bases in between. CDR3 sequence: CASSQDPGDLSEQYF. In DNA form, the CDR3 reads TGCGCCAGCAGCCAAGATCCGGGGGACCTAAGCGAGCAGTACTTC.

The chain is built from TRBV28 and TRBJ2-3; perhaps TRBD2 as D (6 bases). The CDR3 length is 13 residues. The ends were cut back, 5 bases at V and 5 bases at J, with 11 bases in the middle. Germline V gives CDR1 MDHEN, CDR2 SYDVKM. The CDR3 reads CASSLVGGDTQYF. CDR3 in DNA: TGTGCCAGCAGTCTTGTGGGGGGAGATACGCAGTATTTT.

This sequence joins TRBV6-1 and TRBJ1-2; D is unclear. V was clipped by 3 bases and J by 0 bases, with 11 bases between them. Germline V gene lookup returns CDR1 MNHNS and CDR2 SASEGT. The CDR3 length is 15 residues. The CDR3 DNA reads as TGTGCCAGCAGTGATCGTACACATTCTAACTATGGCTACACCTTC. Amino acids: CASSDRTHSNYGYTF.

The CDR3 sequence is CASSEVSTNNQPQHF. The CDR3 nucleotides are TGTGCCAGCAGTGAAGTGTCGACAAACAATCAGCCCCAGCATTTT. The gene calls are TRBV6-1 and TRBJ1-5; D not resolved. The CDR3 runs 15 residues. Germline CDR1 and CDR2: MNHNS and SASEGT. The ends were cut back, 1 base at V and 3 bases at J, with 10 bases in the middle.

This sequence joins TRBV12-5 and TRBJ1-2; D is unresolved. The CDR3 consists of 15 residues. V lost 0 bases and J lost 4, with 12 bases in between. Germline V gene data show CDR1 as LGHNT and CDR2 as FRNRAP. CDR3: CASGLVGAGSYGYTF. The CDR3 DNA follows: TGTGCTAGTGGTTTGGTTGGAGCGGGTTCCTATGGCTACACCTTC.

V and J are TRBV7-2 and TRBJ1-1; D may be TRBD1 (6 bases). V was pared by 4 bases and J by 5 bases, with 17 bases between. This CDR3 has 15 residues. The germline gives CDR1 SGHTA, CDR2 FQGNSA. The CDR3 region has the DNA TGTGCCAGCAGCTCGCGTTGGGGGGCGGGTACTGAAGCTTTCTTT. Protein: CASSSRWGAGTEAFF.

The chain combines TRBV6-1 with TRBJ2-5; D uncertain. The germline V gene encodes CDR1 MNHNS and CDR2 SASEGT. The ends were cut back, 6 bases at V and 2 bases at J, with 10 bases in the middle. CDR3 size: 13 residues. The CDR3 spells CASSAVPQETQYF. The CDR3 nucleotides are TGTGCCAGCAGCGCCGTCCCTCAAGAGACCCAGTACTTC.

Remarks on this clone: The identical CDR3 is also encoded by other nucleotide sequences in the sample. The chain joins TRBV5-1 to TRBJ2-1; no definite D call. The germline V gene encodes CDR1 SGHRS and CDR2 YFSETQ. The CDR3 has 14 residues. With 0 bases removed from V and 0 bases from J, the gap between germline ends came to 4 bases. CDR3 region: CASSLGSSYNEQFF. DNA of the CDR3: TGCGCCAGCAGCTTGGGAAGCTCCTACAATGAGCAGTTCTTC.

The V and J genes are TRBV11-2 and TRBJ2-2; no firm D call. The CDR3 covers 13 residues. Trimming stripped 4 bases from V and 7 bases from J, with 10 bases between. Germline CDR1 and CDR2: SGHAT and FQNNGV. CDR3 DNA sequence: TGTGCCAGCAGCTCCCAAAACGGCGGGGAGCTGTTTTTT. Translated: CASSSQNGGELFF.

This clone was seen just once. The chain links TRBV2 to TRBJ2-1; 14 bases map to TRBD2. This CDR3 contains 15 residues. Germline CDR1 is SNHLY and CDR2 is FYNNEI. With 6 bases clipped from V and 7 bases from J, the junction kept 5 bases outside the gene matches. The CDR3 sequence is CASSLGLAGENEQFF. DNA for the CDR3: TGTGCCAGCAGCCTGGGACTAGCGGGAGAGAATGAGCAGTTCTTC.

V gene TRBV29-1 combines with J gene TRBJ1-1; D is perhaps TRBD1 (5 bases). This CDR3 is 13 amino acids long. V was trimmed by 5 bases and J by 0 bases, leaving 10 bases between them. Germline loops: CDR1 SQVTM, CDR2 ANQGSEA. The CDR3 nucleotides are TGCAGCGTTAGCCAGGGAATGAACACTGAAGCTTTCTTT. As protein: CSVSQGMNTEAFF.

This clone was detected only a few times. The CDR3 spells CSVSDRGTEAFF. The CDR3 DNA follows: TGCAGCGTTTCAGACAGGGGAACTGAAGCTTTCTTT. The chain couples TRBV29-1 to TRBJ1-1; 8 positions agree with TRBD1. The germline V gene has CDR1 SQVTM and CDR2 ANQGSEA. The trim removed 5 bases at V and 5 bases at J, leaving 4 bases unmatched. CDR3 length equals 12 residues.

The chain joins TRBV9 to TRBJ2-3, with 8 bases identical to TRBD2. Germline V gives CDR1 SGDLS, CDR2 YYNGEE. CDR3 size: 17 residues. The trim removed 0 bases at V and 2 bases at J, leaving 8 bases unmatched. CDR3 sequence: CASSVGGSGVITDTQYF. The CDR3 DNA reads TGTGCCAGCAGCGTAGGAGGTAGCGGGGTGATCACAGATACGCAGTATTTT.

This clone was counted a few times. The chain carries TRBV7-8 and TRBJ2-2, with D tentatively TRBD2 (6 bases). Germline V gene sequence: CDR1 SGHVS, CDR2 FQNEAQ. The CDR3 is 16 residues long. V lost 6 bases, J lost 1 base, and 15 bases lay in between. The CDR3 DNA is TGTGCCAGCAGTTCCCTAGCCGGGGGGAACACCGGGGAGCTGTTTTTT. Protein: CASSSLAGGNTGELFF.

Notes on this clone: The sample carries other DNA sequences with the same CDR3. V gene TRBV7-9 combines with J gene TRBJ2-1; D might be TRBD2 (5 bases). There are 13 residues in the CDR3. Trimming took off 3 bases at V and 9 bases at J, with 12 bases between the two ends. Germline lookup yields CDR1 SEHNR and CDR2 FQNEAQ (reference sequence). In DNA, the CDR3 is TGTGCCAGCAGCTTGGAGGCGGGTAGTGAGCAGTTCTTC. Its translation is CASSLEAGSEQFF. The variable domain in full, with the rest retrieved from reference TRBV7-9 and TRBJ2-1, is DTGVSQNPRHKITKRGQNVTFRCDPISEHNRLYWYRQTLGQGPEFLTYFQNEAQLEKSRLLSDRFSAERPKGSFSTLEIQRTEQGDSAMYLCASSLEAGSEQFFGPGTRLTVL.

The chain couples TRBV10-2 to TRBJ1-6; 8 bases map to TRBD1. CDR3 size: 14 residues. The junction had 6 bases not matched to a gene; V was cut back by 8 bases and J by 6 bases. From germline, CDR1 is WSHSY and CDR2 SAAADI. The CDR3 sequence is CASGQTGGNSPLHF. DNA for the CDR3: TGCGCCAGCGGTCAAACAGGGGGTAATTCACCCCTCCACTTT.

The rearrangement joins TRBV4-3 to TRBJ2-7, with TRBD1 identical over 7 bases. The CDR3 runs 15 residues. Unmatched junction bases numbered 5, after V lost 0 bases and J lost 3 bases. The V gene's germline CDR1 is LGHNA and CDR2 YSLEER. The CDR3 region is CASSQDGRQGYEQYF. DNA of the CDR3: TGCGCCAGCAGCCAAGATGGGAGACAGGGCTACGAGCAGTACTTC.

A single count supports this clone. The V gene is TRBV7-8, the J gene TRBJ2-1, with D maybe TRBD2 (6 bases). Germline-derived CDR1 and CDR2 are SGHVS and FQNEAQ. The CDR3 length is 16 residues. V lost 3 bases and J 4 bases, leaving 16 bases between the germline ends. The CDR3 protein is CASSFRVGSEYNEQFF. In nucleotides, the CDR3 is TGTGCCAGCAGCTTCCGGGTCGGGAGTGAGTACAATGAGCAGTTCTTC.

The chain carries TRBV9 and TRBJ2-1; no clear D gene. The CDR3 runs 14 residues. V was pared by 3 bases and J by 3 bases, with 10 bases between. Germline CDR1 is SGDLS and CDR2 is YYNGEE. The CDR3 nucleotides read TGTGCCAGCAGCGACCACCCCGACTACAATGAGCAGTTCTTC. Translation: CASSDHPDYNEQFF.

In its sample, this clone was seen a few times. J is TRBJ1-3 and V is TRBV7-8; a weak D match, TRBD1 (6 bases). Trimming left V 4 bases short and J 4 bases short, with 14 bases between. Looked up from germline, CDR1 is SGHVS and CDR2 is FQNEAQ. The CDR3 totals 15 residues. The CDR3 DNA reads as TGTGCCAGCAGCTGGGAAGGGGGTTCCGGAAACACCATATATTTT. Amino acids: CASSWEGGSGNTIYF.

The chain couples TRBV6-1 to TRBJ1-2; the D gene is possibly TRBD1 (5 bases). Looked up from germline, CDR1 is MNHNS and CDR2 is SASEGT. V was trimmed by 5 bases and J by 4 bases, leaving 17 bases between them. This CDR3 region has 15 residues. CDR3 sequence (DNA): TGTGCCAGCAGTCTAACTAGGGGCTGGGGCTATGGCTACACCTTC. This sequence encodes CASSLTRGWGYGYTF.

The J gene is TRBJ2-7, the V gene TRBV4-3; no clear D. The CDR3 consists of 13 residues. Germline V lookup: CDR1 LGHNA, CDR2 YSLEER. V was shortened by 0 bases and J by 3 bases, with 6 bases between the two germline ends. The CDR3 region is CASSQEGGYEQYF. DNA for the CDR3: TGCGCCAGCAGCCAAGAGGGCGGCTACGAGCAGTACTTC.

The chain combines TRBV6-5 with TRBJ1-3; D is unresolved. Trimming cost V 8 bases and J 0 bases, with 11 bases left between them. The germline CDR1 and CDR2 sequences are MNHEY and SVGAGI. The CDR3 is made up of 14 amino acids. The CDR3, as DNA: TGTGCCAGCGACACCTCATCCTCTGGAAACACCATATATTTT. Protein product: CASDTSSSGNTIYF.

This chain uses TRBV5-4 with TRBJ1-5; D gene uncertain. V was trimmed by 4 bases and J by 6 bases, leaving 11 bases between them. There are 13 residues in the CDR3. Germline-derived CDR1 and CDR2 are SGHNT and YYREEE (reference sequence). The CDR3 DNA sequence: TGTGCCAGCAGCCTAGACGATAGTCAGCCCCAGCATTTT. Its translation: CASSLDDSQPQHF.